This TCR beta chain was retrieved from a study of T-cell memory formation after mild COVID-19. Notes on the study in general: Nothing showed for sure that second-wave clones peaking on day 37 were SARS-CoV-2 specific.

V lost 1 base to trimming and J lost 8 bases, with 15 bases between them. Looked up from germline, CDR1 is SGHTA and CDR2 is FQGNSA. This CDR3 comprises 15 residues. TCRdb reprocessed the 5' RACE reads with MiXCR, giving one entry per CDR3 protein. In the table there are 100,000 to 150,000 distinct CDR3 sequences, about 6.5% of which are singletons. Note on this clonotype: Its antigen is unknown.

Sequenced material: PBMCs or a T cell subset sorted from them (not recorded which). The receptor was derived from an adult woman who had mild COVID-19 (a few samples of this study predate the infection). Cell type and time point are not known. V gene TRBV7-2 combines with J gene TRBJ2-1; possible D gene TRBD1, 6 bases. The CDR3 region is CASSLGRQGYDEQFF. The CDR3 nucleotides read TGTGCCAGCAGCTTAGGACGGCAGGGGTATGATGAGCAGTTCTTC.